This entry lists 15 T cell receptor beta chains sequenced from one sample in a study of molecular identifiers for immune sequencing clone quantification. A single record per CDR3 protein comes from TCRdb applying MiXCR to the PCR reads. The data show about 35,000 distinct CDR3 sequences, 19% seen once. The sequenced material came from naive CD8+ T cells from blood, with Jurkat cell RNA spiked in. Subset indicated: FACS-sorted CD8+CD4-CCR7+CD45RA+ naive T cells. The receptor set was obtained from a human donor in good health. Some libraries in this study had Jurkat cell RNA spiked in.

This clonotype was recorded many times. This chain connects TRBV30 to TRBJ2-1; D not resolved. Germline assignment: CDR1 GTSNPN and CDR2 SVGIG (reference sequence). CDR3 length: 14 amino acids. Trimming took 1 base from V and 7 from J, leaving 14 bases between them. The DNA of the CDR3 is TGTGCCTGGAGTGAGACCCATTCGGTGAATGAGCAGTTCTTC. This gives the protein CAWSETHSVNEQFF.

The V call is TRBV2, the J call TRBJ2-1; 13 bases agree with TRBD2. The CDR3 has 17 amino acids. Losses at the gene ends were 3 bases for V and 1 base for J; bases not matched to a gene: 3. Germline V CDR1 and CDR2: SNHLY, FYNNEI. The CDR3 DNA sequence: TGTGCCAGCAGTGAGCCGACTAGCGGGAGGTCCTACAATGAGCAGTTCTTC. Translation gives CASSEPTSGRSYNEQFF.

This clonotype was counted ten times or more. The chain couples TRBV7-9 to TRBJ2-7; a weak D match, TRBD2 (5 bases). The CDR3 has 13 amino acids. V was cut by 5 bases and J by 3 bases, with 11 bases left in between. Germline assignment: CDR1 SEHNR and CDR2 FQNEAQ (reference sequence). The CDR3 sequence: CASSPAEGYEQYF. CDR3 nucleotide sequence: TGTGCCAGCAGCCCGGCCGAGGGCTACGAGCAGTACTTC.

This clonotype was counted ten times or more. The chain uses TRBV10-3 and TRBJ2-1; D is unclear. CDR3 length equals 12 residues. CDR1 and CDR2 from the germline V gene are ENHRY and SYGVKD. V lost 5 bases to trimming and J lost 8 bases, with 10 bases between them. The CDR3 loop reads CAISFTADEQFF. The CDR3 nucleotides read TGTGCCATCAGTTTTACTGCCGATGAGCAGTTCTTC.

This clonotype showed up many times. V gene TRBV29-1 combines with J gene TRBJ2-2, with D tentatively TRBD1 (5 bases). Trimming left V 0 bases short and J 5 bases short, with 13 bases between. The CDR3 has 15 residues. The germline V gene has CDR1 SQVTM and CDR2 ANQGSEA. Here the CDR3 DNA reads TGCAGCGTTGAAGAGGGCAGGGCAGAGACCGGGGAGCTGTTTTTT. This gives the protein CSVEEGRAETGELFF.

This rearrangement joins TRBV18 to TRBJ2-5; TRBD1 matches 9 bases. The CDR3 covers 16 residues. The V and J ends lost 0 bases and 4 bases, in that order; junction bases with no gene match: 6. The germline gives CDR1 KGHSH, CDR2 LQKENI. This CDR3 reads CASSPPGQGRIETQYF. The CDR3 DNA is TGTGCCAGCTCACCACCGGGACAGGGCCGGATAGAGACCCAGTACTTC.

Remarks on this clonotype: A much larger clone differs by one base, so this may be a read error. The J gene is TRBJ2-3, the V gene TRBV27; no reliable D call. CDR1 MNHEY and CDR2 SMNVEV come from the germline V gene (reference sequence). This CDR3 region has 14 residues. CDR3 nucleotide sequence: TGTGCCAGCGGTTTATCACCTCGCACAGATACGCAGTATTTT. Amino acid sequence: CASGLSPRTDTQYF.

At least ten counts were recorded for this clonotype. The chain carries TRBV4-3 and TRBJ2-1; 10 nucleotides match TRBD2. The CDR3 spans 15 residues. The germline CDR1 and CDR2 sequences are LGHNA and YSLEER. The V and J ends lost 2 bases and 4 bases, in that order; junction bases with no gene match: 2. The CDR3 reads CASSQRTSGYNEQFF. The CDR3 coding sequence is TGCGCCAGCAGCCAACGGACTAGCGGTTACAATGAGCAGTTCTTC.

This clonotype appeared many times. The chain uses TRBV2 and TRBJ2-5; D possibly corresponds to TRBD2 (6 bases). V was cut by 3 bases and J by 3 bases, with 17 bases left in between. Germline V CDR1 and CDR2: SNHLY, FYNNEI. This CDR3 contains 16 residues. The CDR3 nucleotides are TGTGCCAGCAGTGACTTCCTCGGCATAGCGGAAGAGACCCAGTACTTC. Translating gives CASSDFLGIAEETQYF.

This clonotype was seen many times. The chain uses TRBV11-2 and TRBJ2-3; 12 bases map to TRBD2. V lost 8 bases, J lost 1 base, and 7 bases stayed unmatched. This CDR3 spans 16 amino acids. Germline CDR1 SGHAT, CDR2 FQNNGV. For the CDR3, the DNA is TGTGCCAGCTCCTCAACTAGCGGGGGGCGCACAGATACGCAGTATTTT. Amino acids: CASSSTSGGRTDTQYF.

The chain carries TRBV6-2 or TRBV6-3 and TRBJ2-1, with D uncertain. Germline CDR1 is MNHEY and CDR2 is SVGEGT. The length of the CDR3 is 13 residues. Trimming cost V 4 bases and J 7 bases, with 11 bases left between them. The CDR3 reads CASSFSMANEQFF. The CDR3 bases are TGTGCCAGCAGTTTTTCTATGGCTAATGAGCAGTTCTTC.

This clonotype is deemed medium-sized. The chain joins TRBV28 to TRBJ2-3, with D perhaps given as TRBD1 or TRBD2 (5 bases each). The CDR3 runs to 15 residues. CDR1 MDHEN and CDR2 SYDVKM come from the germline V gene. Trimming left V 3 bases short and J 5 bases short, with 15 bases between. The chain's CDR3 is CASSFRGPTVDTQYF. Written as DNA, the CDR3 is TGTGCCAGCAGTTTCCGGGGACCTACCGTAGATACGCAGTATTTT.

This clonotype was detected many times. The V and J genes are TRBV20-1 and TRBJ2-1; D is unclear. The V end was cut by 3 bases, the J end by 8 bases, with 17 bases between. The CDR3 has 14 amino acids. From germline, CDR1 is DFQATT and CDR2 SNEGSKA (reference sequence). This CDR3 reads CSASMVSVSHEQFF. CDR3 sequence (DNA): TGCAGTGCTAGCATGGTAAGCGTCAGCCATGAGCAGTTCTTC.

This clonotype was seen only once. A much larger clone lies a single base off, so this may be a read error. CDR3 amino acids: CASSLSPAGGLQYF. The CDR3 DNA sequence: TGTGCCAGCAGTTTATCGCCAGCGGGGGGTCTGCAGTATTTT. The chain combines TRBV28 with TRBJ2-3; 9 bases fit TRBD2. The CDR3 sequence is 14 residues long. V lost 1 base and J lost 11; bases outside the gene matches: 7. The germline V gene encodes CDR1 MDHEN and CDR2 SYDVKM.

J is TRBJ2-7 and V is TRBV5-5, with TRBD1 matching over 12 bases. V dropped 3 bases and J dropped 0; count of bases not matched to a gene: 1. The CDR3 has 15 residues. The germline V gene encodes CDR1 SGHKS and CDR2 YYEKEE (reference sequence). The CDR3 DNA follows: TGTGCCAGCAGCTGGGGACAGGGGGCCTCCTACGAGCAGTACTTC. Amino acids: CASSWGQGASYEQYF.